This T cell receptor (beta chain) stems from a study of CD8+ T cells in alopecia areata. cDNA serving as the sequencing template came from extracted, reverse transcribed RNA. TCRdb keeps only in-frame clones here, not all; method: immunoSEQ multiplex PCR. This sample has 160,000 or so clones; around 55% occur once, and the top ten carry 15% to 20%. The source is a human donor with alopecia areata. Sequenced here: CD8+ T cells sorted from blood, sampled at week 0.

CDR3 coding DNA: TGTGCCTGGAGTGACGGACAGGGGAGTCATCAGCCCCAGCATTTT. Its protein product is CAWSDGQGSHQPQHF. This rearrangement joins TRBV30 to TRBJ1-5, with 9 bases matching TRBD1. The germline CDR1 and CDR2 sequences are GTSNPN and SVGIG (reference sequence). V shed 1 base, J shed 5 bases, and the junction held 6 bases outside the gene matches. The CDR3 has 15 residues.